The T cell receptor beta chain described here comes from a study of T cells after yellow fever vaccination. This clonotype came up a few times. V lost 3 bases to trimming and J lost 5 bases, with 10 bases between them. The CDR3 contains 12 residues. The germline gives CDR1 DFQATT, CDR2 SNEGSKA (reference sequence). TCRdb re-called the 5' RACE reads with MiXCR, one entry per CDR3 protein. The sample carries about 350,000 distinct CDR3 sequences, under 15% recorded once. The source is a man younger than 35 who received the YFV17D yellow fever vaccine. The source material was CD4+ T cells sorted from PBMCs, sampled 15 days after the yellow fever booster vaccination. V usage is TRBV20-1 and J usage is TRBJ2-5; D remains unclear. The CDR3 sequence: CSARVSAETQYF. In nucleotides, the CDR3 is TGCAGTGCTAGGGTTTCTGCCGAGACCCAGTACTTC.